This TCR beta chain comes out of a study of vaccination effects on CD4 cells after COVID-19 (dated by TCRdb to 2021 to 2024). Background on the whole study: Samples were taken from three convalescent patients early (day +14) and late (day +241, +227, +161 respectively) after vaccination. Cultures from other donors in the study were sequenced with the Oncomine TCR Beta short-read assay on an Illumina iSeq 100. The full study included some 10 COVID-19 convalescent patients and a few SARS-CoV-2-naive healthy vaccine recipients. Post-vaccine samples across the study were collected a median of 72 days after the second dose, with a range of 14 to 241. In both COVID-19 convalescent patients and infection-naive vaccine recipients, the study compared SARS-CoV-2 spike-specific CD4+ TCR repertoires from before mRNA vaccination with those from after it.

In regard to this clone: The antigen it binds to is not known. Per-base quality was not reported, and no clone a single base away is much larger than it.

Study-wide conclusions, independent of this receptor: In convalescent patients, the post-vaccine spike-reactive repertoire consisted mainly of new vaccine-induced clones, largely distinct from infection-induced clones. Limitations of the study were the small number of convalescent patients and the absence of early post-infection timepoints. Marked clonal contraction was observed in both infection-induced and vaccine-induced clones at late post-vaccination timepoints, consistent with waning T cell responses.

In the ViraFEST assay, PBMC were stimulated with viral peptide pools, and TCR sequencing was then used to find antigen-specific CD4+ T cell clonotypes based on their expansion. After less than eleven days of culture, CD4+ T cells were isolated with the EasySep CD4+ T cell isolation kit. Convalescent patients had PCR-confirmed SARS-CoV-2 infection between March and December 2020, before Alpha, Beta and Delta variants emerged in the United States. Participants received two doses of either the BNT162b2 or the mRNA-1273 mRNA SARS-CoV-2 vaccine. Over 1.5 million PBMC per well were cultured with approximately 10 ug/ml peptides in IMDM containing about 5% human AB serum, roughly 10 IU/ml IL-2 and gentamicin. Half of the culture medium was replaced with fresh IL-2-containing medium on days 3 and 7. Unless noted otherwise, every peptide stimulation condition was grown in triplicate wells. Using Ficoll-Paque Plus gradient centrifugation, PBMC were separated from whole blood and then either used fresh or cryopreserved at -140C. Overlapping peptide pools spanned the spike proteins of SARS-CoV-2 and the common cold coronaviruses HCoV-NL63, HCoV-OC43 and HCoV-229E. The QIAamp micro DNA kit was used to extract genomic DNA from the cultured CD4+ T cells.

Sequences SGHTA (CDR1) and FQGNSA (CDR2) are obtained from the germline V gene. The CDR3 covers 13 residues, taking in both the cysteine and the phenylalanine. Only CDR3 DNA is held: 39 bases, read in frame from base 1. V and J lose 1 base and 3 bases, and a span of 4 bases separates them. Preparation of the library involved the immunoSEQ multiplex PCR assay. DNA from the CD4+ T cells that had been cultured and isolated underwent TCR beta CDR3 sequencing. In the original analysis: Non-productive TCR sequences were removed, reads were trimmed to the CDR3 region, and CDR3s of at least 7 amino acids were retained. Antigen-specific clonotypes were identified using the MANAFEST web app by comparison of expansion in peptide wells against reference cultures. To be called positive, a clone needed expansion at FDR<0.05 compared with the reference and with all other wells, an odds ratio greater than 5, and a frequency greater than 0.1% in two replicate wells. A clonotype was called cross-reactive if it was significantly expanded both in SARS-CoV-2 spike wells and in at least one common cold coronavirus spike condition. Using the stringdist R package, CDR3 similarity was measured by Levenshtein distance, and unrooted trees were constructed with ape in R 3.6.1. TCRdb stores this immuneACCESS table with in-frame sequences only. Part of the clones is absent; in the studies checked, under half of the shortfall reflects unresolved V genes, and no reason is known for the rest. V, J and clone size reflect that table, while D and trimming were determined from the DNA. This sample comprises over 10,000 clones, approximately 70% of them detected only once. The ten largest clones add up to around 33% of the sample.

Specimen: CD4+ T cells from PBMCs cultured with HCoV-NL63 spike peptides, collected after COVID-19 vaccination. The cell subset or site tag for this specimen amounts to: HCoV-NL63 spike overlapping peptide pool stimulation. The sequence derives from a human donor who had a prior SARS-CoV-2 infection. The V gene is TRBV7-2 and the J gene is TRBJ2-4, with the D gene call left open. The CDR3 is CASSLGVKNIQYF. The DNA reads as follows: TGTGCCAGCAGCTTAGGTGTCAAAAACATTCAGTACTTC. The full variable domain, with segments outside the CDR3 supplied by the reference TRBV7-2 and TRBJ2-4 proteins, appears as GAGVSQSPSNKVTEKGKDVELRCDPISGHTALYWYRQSLGQGLEFLIYFQGNSAPDKSGLPSDRFSAERTGGSVSTLTIQRTQQEDSAVYLCASSLGVKNIQYFGAGTRLSVL.